Presented here are 18 T cell receptor beta chains from one specimen sequenced in a study of cytomegalovirus exposure and HLA in healthy donors. Vbeta (60) and Jbeta (13) primers were used in the PCR. Sequencing was performed with immunoSEQ multiplex PCR; in TCRdb, only in-frame clones are kept and a portion is missing. The repertoire holds under 200,000 clones, with about 90% as singletons. Sequenced: PBMCs. All receptors derive from a boy younger than 10 in good health and CMV-seronegative.

This sequence joins TRBV7-8 and TRBJ2-7, with 11 bases lining up with TRBD1. Trimming took 3 bases from V and 3 from J; bases not matched to a gene: 7. The CDR3 has 16 residues. Germline V gene data show CDR1 as SGHVS and CDR2 as FQNEAQ. The DNA for the CDR3 is TGTGCCAGCAGCTTTATTTCGGGACAGGGGGTCTACGAGCAGTACTTC. Protein sequence: CASSFISGQGVYEQYF.

This clone showed up just once. The chain links TRBV28 to TRBJ1-4, with D perhaps TRBD1 (5 bases). The germline V gene has CDR1 MDHEN and CDR2 SYDVKM. Deletions cut 6 bases from V and 7 bases from J, with 18 bases between. The CDR3 consists of 15 residues. CDR3 in amino acids: CASSGNPGNGEKLFF. For the CDR3, the DNA is TGTGCCAGCAGCGGCAATCCAGGGAATGGTGAAAAACTGTTTTTT. The full variable domain, its missing parts supplied by reference TRBV28 and TRBJ1-4, is DVKVTQSSRYLVKRTGEKVFLECVQDMDHENMFWYRQDPGLGLRLIYFSYDVKMKEKGDIPEGYSVSREKKERFSLILESASTNQTSMYLCASSGNPGNGEKLFFGSGTQLSVL.

This clone was seen just once. J is TRBJ2-5 and V is TRBV10-3; a weak D match, TRBD2 (6 bases). CDR1 is ENHRY and CDR2 is SYGVKD in the germline V gene. Trimming stripped 6 bases from V and 4 bases from J, with 15 bases between. The CDR3 sequence is 14 residues long. The chain's CDR3 is CAIRDSGGGETQYF. CDR3 sequence (DNA): TGTGCCATCAGGGATTCCGGGGGTGGAGAGACCCAGTACTTC.

The gene calls are TRBV28 and TRBJ1-4, with D maybe TRBD1 (6 bases). The germline CDR1 and CDR2 sequences are MDHEN and SYDVKM. This CDR3 spans 14 amino acids. Trimming left V 3 bases short and J 5 bases short, with 10 bases between. In nucleotides, the CDR3 is TGTGCCAGCAGTTTCCCCCAGGGGAATGAAAAACTGTTTTTT. Translation gives CASSFPQGNEKLFF. Drawing the rest from reference TRBV28 and TRBJ1-4, the complete variable domain is DVKVTQSSRYLVKRTGEKVFLECVQDMDHENMFWYRQDPGLGLRLIYFSYDVKMKEKGDIPEGYSVSREKKERFSLILESASTNQTSMYLCASSFPQGNEKLFFGSGTQLSVL.

Only a few counts were recorded for this clone. The chain combines TRBV6-1 with TRBJ1-5; the D gene is possibly TRBD1 (6 bases). Germline-derived CDR1 and CDR2 are MNHNS and SASEGT. V lost 10 bases, J lost 1 base, and 11 bases lay in between. The CDR3 consists of 13 residues. The CDR3 is CATGQLSNQPQHF. The CDR3, as DNA: TGTGCCACCGGACAGTTAAGCAATCAGCCCCAGCATTTT.

The J gene is TRBJ1-1, the V gene TRBV7-9, with a possible D match to TRBD1 (5 bases). V dropped 8 bases and J dropped 1 base, with 11 bases sitting between them. This CDR3 comprises 13 residues. CDR1 is SEHNR and CDR2 is FQNEAQ in the germline V gene (reference sequence). CDR3 protein: CASRATGNTEAFF. The CDR3 bases are TGTGCCAGCCGCGCCACAGGGAACACTGAAGCTTTCTTT.

This rearrangement joins TRBV19 to TRBJ1-2, with 7 nucleotides matching TRBD1. The CDR3 contains 14 residues. The germline V gene encodes CDR1 LNHDA and CDR2 SQIVND (reference sequence). J gave up 4 bases and V 6 bases, and 8 bases lay outside the gene matches. The CDR3 protein is CASSRQGPRYGYTF. DNA for the CDR3: TGTGCCAGTAGCAGACAGGGCCCTCGCTATGGCTACACCTTC.

DNA for the CDR3: TGTGCCAGCAGCGTAGCTTTCCAGGGGGACAATGAGCAGTTCTTC. Translated, it gives CASSVAFQGDNEQFF. This chain links TRBV9 with TRBJ2-1, with TRBD1 matching 7 bases. Germline trimming cut 0 bases from V and 5 bases from J; bases unmatched to any gene: 5. Per the germline V gene, CDR1 is SGDLS and CDR2 is YYNGEE. The CDR3 has 15 amino acids.

This chain joins TRBV5-6 and TRBJ2-2; D unclear. Germline V gene sequence: CDR1 SGHDT, CDR2 YYEEEE. There are 12 residues in the CDR3. V lost 2 bases to trimming and J lost 8 bases, with 7 bases between them. In DNA form, the CDR3 reads TGTGCCAGCAGCTTAACGGTAGGGGAGCTGTTTTTT. Protein sequence: CASSLTVGELFF.

The CDR3 DNA reads TGTGCCAGTAGTACCCCACTAGCATTCGGGCAAGAGACCCAGTACTTC. Its protein is CASSTPLAFGQETQYF. The rearrangement joins TRBV19 to TRBJ2-5; a possible D gene is TRBD2 (6 bases). The germline CDR1 and CDR2 sequences are LNHDA and SQIVND (reference sequence). V dropped 4 bases and J dropped 2 bases, with 17 bases sitting between them. This CDR3 has 16 amino acids.

This chain joins TRBV27 and TRBJ2-2; TRBD1 matches at 9 bases. Germline V gene lookup returns CDR1 MNHEY and CDR2 SMNVEV (reference sequence). Trimming cost V 6 bases and J 3 bases; bases outside gene matches: 2. This CDR3 contains 14 residues. CDR3 sequence (DNA): TGTGCCAGCAGATGGACAGGGGACACCGGGGAGCTGTTTTTT. The encoded protein is CASRWTGDTGELFF.

The V gene is TRBV5-1, the J gene TRBJ1-1, with D unresolved. Trimming cost V 0 bases and J 4 bases, with 16 bases left between them. Germline-derived CDR1 and CDR2 are SGHRS and YFSETQ. CDR3 size: 16 residues. In DNA form, the CDR3 reads TGCGCCAGCAGCTTGGCCGGAGAGGGCCCGACCACTGAAGCTTTCTTT. Its translation is CASSLAGEGPTTEAFF.

J is TRBJ2-7 and V is TRBV5-1, with TRBD2 identical over 9 bases. Germline-derived CDR1 and CDR2 are SGHRS and YFSETQ. J gave up 3 bases and V 4 bases, and 11 bases lay outside the gene matches. The CDR3 consists of 16 residues. DNA for the CDR3: TGCGCCAGCAGCAACCCCCCGGGACTAGCATTCTACGAGCAGTACTTC. This sequence encodes CASSNPPGLAFYEQYF.

This clone was seen only once. The chain links TRBV7-2 to TRBJ1-2; 9 positions match TRBD1. CDR1 is SGHTA, CDR2 FQGNSA, per germline. The V and J ends lost 1 base and 6 bases, in that order; junction bases with no gene match: 9. The CDR3 is 16 residues long. CDR3 nucleotide sequence: TGTGCCAGCAGCTTAGGGTCCGACGGGACAGGGAATGGCTACACCTTC. It is translated as CASSLGSDGTGNGYTF.

The genes are TRBV28 and TRBJ1-5; D perhaps matches TRBD1 (5 bases). Per the germline V gene, CDR1 is MDHEN and CDR2 is SYDVKM. CDR3 length: 15 residues. Trimming shortened V by 6 bases and J by 0 bases, and 12 bases separated the two germline ends. CDR3 residues: CASRVGAGSNQPQHF. CDR3 in DNA: TGTGCCAGCAGGGTTGGGGCAGGTAGCAATCAGCCCCAGCATTTT.

There are a few counts of this clone. The rearrangement joins TRBV4-1 to TRBJ2-1; 10 nucleotides agree with TRBD2. CDR1 is MGHRA, CDR2 YSYEKL, per germline. The CDR3 contains 13 residues. With V trimmed by 4 bases and J by 11 bases, 5 bases remained unmatched. CDR3 protein: CASSPAGGPKQFF. The CDR3 bases are TGCGCCAGCAGCCCAGCGGGGGGGCCGAAGCAGTTCTTC.

J is TRBJ1-5 and V is TRBV19, with a possible D match to TRBD1 (5 bases). There are 14 residues in the CDR3. Germline loops: CDR1 LNHDA, CDR2 SQIVND (reference sequence). V was cut by 6 bases and J by 5 bases, with 14 bases left in between. The DNA of the CDR3 is TGTGCCAGTAGAAGTTCCAGGGAGGATCAGCCCCAGCATTTT. Translated, it gives CASRSSREDQPQHF.

The chain uses TRBV5-4 and TRBJ1-1; D remains ambiguous. V dropped 4 bases and J dropped 1 base, with 17 bases sitting between them. The CDR3 totals 16 residues. Germline assignment: CDR1 SGHNT and CDR2 YYREEE (reference sequence). This CDR3 is CASSPIRRQENTEAFF. The CDR3 coding sequence is TGTGCCAGCAGCCCTATCAGGCGCCAGGAGAACACTGAAGCTTTCTTT.